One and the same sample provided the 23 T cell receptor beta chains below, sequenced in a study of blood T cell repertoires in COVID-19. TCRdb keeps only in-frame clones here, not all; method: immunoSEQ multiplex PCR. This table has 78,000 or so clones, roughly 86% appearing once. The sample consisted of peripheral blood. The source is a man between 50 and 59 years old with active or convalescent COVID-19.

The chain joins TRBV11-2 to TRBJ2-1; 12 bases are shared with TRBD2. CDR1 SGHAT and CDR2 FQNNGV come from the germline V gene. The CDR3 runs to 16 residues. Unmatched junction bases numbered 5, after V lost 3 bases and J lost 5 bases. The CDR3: CASSFLLAGGNNEQFF. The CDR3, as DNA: TGTGCCAGCAGCTTTCTCCTAGCGGGGGGGAACAATGAGCAGTTCTTC.

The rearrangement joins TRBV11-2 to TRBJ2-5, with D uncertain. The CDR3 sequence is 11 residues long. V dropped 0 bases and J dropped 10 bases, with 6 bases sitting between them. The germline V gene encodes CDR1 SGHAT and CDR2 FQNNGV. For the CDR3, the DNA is TGTGCCAGCAGCTTAGATGGCAGCCAGTACTTC. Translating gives CASSLDGSQYF.

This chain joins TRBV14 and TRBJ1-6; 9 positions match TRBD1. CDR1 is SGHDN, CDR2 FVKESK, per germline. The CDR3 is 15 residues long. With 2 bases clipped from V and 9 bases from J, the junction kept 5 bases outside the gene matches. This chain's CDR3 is CASSQRTGAGSPLHF. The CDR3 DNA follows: TGTGCCAGCAGCCAACGGACAGGGGCGGGTTCACCCCTCCACTTT.

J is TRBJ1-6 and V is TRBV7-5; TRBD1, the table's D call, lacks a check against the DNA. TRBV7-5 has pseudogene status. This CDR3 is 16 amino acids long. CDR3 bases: TGTGTCAGAATCGTACCGGGACAGGCTATTTATTCACCCCTCCACTTT. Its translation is CVRIVPGQAIYSPLHF.

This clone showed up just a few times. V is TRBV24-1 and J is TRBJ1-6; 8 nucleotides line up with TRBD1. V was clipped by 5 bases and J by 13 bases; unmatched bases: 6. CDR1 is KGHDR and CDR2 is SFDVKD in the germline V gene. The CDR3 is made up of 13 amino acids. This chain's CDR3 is CATSGTGLTPLHF. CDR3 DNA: TGTGCCACCAGTGGGACAGGGCTGACGCCCCTCCACTTT.

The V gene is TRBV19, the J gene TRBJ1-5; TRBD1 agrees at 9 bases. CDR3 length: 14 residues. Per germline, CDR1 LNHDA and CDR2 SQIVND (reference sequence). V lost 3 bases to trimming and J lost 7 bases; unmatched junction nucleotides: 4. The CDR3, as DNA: TGTGCCAGTAGTATGGACAGGGGAGACCAGCCCCAGCATTTT. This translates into CASSMDRGDQPQHF.

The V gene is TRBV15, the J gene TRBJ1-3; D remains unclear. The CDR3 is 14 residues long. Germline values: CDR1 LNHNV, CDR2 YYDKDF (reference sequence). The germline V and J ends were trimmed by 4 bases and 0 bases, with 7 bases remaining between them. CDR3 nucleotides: TGTGCCACCAGCACTTCGTTCTCTGGAAACACCATATATTTT. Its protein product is CATSTSFSGNTIYF.

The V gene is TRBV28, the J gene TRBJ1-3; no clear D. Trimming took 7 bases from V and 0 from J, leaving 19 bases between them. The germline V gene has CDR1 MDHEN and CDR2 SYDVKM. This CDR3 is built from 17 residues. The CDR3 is CASTLRESSLSGNTIYF. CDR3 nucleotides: TGTGCCAGCACCCTAAGGGAGAGCAGTCTCTCTGGAAACACCATATATTTT. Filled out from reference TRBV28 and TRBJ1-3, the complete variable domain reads DVKVTQSSRYLVKRTGEKVFLECVQDMDHENMFWYRQDPGLGLRLIYFSYDVKMKEKGDIPEGYSVSREKKERFSLILESASTNQTSMYLCASTLRESSLSGNTIYFGEGSWLTVV.

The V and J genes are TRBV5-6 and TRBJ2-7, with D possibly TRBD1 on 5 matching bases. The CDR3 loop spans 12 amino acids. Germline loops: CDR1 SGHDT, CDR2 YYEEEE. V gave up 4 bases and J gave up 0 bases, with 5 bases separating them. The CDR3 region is CASSQGSYEQYV. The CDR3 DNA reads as TGTGCCAGCAGCCAGGGCTCCTACGAGCAGTACGTC.

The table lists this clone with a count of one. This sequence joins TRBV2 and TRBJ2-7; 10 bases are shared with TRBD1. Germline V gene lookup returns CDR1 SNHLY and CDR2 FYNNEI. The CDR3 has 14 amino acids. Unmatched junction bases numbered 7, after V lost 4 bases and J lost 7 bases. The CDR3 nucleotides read TGTGCCAGCAGTGTTGGGGGACAGGGGTGGGAGCAGTACGTC. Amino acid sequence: CASSVGGQGWEQYV.

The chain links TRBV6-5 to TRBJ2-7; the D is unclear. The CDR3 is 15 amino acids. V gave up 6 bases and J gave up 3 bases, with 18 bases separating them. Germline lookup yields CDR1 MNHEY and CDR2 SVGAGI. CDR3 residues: CASSSTPPAIYEQYF. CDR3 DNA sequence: TGTGCCAGCAGCTCGACACCACCCGCCATCTACGAGCAGTACTTC.

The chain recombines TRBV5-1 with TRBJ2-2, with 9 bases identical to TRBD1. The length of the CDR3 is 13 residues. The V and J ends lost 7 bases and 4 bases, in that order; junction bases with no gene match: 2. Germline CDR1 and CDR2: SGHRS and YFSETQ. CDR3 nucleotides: TGCGCCAGCGGGACAGGGACCACCGGGGAGCTGTTTTTT. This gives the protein CASGTGTTGELFF.

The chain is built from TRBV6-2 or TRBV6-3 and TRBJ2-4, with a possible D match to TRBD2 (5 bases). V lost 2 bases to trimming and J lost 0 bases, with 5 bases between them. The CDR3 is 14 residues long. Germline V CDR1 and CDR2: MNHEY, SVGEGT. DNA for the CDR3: TGTGCCAGCAGTTACAGCGGAGCCAAAAACATTCAGTACTTC. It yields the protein CASSYSGAKNIQYF.

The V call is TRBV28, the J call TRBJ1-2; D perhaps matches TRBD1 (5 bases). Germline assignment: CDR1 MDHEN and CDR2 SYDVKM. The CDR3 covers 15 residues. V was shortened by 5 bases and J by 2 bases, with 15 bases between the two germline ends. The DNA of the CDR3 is TGTGCCAGCAGTCTCAGGGCAGGGTGGAACTATGGCTACACCTTC. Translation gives CASSLRAGWNYGYTF.

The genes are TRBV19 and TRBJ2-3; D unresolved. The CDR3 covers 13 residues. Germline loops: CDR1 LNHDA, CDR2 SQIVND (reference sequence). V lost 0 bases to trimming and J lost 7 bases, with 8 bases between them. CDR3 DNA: TGTGCCAGTAGTATAGACTCCTCCTATACGCAGTATTTT. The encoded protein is CASSIDSSYTQYF.

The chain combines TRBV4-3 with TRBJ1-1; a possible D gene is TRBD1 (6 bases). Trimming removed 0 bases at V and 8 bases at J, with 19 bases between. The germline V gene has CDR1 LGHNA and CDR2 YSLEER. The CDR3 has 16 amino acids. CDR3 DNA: TGCGCCAGCAGCCAAGATCAGGCAGGGGTCGGGCAAGAAGCTTTCTTT. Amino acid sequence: CASSQDQAGVGQEAFF.

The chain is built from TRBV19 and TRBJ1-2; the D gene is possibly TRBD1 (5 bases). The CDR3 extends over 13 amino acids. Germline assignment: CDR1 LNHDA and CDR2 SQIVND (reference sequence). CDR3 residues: CATKAGTNYGYTF. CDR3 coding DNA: TGTGCTACAAAGGCGGGGACGAACTATGGCTACACCTTC. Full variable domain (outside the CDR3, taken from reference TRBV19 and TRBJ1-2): DGGITQSPKYLFRKEGQNVTLSCEQNLNHDAMYWYRQDPGQGLRLIYYSQIVNDFQKGDIAEGYSVSREKKESFPLTVTSAQKNPTAFYLCATKAGTNYGYTFGSGTRLTVV.

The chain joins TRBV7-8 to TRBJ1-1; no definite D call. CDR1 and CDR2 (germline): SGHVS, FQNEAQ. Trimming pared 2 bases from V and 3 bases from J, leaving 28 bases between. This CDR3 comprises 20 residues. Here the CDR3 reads CASSLIPLGRGIAEYTEAFF. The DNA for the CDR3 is TGTGCCAGCAGCTTAATCCCCCTAGGGAGAGGGATAGCAGAATACACTGAAGCTTTCTTT.

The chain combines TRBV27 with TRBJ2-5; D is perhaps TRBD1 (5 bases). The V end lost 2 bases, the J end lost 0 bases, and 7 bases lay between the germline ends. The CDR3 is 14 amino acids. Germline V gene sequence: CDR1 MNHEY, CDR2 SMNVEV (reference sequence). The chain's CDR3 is CASSLRGNQETQYF. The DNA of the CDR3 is TGTGCCAGCAGTTTAAGGGGAAACCAAGAGACCCAGTACTTC.

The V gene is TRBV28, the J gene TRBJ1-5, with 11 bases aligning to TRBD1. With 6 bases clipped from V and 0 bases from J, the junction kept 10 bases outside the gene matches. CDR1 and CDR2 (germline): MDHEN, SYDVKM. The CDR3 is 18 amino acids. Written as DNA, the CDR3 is TGTGCCAGCAGAACGGACAGGGGGCCCAAATATAGCAATCAGCCCCAGCATTTT. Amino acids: CASRTDRGPKYSNQPQHF.

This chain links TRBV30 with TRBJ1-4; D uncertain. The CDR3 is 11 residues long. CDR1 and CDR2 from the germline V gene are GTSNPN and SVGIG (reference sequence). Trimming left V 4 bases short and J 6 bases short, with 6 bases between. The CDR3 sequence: CAWKADEKLFF. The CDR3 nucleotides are TGTGCCTGGAAGGCGGATGAAAAACTGTTTTTT.

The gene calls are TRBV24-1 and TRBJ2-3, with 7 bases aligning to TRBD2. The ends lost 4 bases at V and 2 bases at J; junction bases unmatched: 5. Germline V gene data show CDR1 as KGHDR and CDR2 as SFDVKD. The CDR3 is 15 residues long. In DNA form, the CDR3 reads TGTGCCACCAGTGAGGGCAGGGACTACACAGATACGCAGTATTTT. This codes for CATSEGRDYTDTQYF.

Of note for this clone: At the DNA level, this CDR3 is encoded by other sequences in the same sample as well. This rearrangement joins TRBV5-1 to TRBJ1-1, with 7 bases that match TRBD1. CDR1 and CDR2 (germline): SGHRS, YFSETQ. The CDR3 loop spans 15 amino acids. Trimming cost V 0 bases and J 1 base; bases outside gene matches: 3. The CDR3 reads CASSLVQGGNTEAFF. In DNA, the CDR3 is TGCGCCAGCAGCTTGGTGCAGGGGGGGAACACTGAAGCTTTCTTT.